This T cell receptor (beta chain) comes out of a study of cytomegalovirus exposure and HLA in healthy donors. Overall study findings and caveats: TCR beta chain V- and J-gene trimming was linked, in a later analysis, to a missense variant in DCLRE1C. Sequencing had likely introduced a cluster of highly shared sequence variants as an artifact. There were several of the most significant clusters that appeared linked to common viral pathogens in a later analysis. What a later analysis reportedly showed was that an Asian-associated ancestry cluster had fewer N-insertions than the approximately 700-donor mean.

13 Jbeta primers and 60 Vbeta primers were used for the PCR. Generated by immunoSEQ multiplex PCR, the TCRdb table keeps only in-frame clones and is missing some. The sample yields roughly 120,000 clones, 8% to 10% seen once. V was clipped by 0 bases and J by 1 base; unmatched bases: 0. Germline V lookup: CDR1 MGHRA, CDR2 YSYEKL. The CDR3 spans 15 residues. This clone was picked up a small number of times. As yet, its antigen is unknown. This receptor was taken from a man aged 25 to 40 in good health and CMV-seronegative. The chain combines TRBV4-1 with TRBJ1-1, with 9 nucleotides matching TRBD1. Sequencing input: PBMCs. The CDR3 sequence is CASSQEDRGNTEAFF. CDR3 DNA: TGCGCCAGCAGCCAAGAGGACAGGGGGAACACTGAAGCTTTCTTT.